This TCR beta chain stems from a study of T cell responses to AZD1222 COVID-19 vaccine. Study-wide findings and caveats: Two AZD1222 doses significantly raised spike-specific TCR breadth and depth over controls.

The germline V and J ends were trimmed by 3 bases and 10 bases, with 18 bases remaining between them. Germline loops: CDR1 KGHSH, CDR2 LQKENI. The CDR3 totals 14 residues. Clones were sequenced by immunoSEQ multiplex PCR, and TCRdb holds only the in-frame ones, with some missing. The sample yields around 110,000 clones, around 85% seen once. With regard to this clone: The antigen is not known.

Here the sequenced sample was peripheral blood, taken on day 0 of MenACWY control vaccination. The origin of this receptor is an adult in good health. This rearrangement joins TRBV18 to TRBJ1-1; the D is unclear. In DNA, the CDR3 is TGTGCCAGCTCACCGATAGTTGGTAGCAGTGGAGCTTTCTTT. Amino acids: CASSPIVGSSGAFF.